These 29 T cell receptor beta chains originate from one sample sequenced in a study of blood T cell repertoires in COVID-19 (dated by TCRdb to the early 2020s). Library construction relied on the immunoSEQ multiplex PCR assay. Drawn from immuneACCESS, this table holds only the in-frame rearrangements with V and J called that TCRdb kept. Clones are partly lost; checked studies trace under half to an unresolved V gene and leave the rest unexplained. The sample table records about 190,000 clones; about 80% of these occur just once. Under 15% of the sample lies in the top ten. The material sequenced was peripheral blood. These receptors all stem from a man under 40 with active or convalescent COVID-19.

This chain connects TRBV23-1 to TRBJ1-4; D may be TRBD1 (6 bases). TRBV23-1 is placed among ORFs of uncertain function. The CDR3 spans 17 residues. V was trimmed by 4 bases and J by 3 bases, leaving 18 bases between them. CDR3 protein: CASSLPSGAGANEKLFF. CDR3 sequence (DNA): TGCGCCAGCAGTCTACCCTCAGGGGCAGGGGCTAATGAAAAACTGTTTTTT.

The chain employs TRBV29-1 and TRBJ2-7; D is unclear. Trimming took off 4 bases at V and 5 bases at J, with 9 bases between the two ends. The CDR3 loop spans 11 amino acids. In germline, CDR1 is SQVTM, CDR2 ANQGSEA. Here the CDR3 DNA reads TGCAGCGTTGCTCTAGTCAACGAGCAGTACTTC. Its translation: CSVALVNEQYF.

V and J are TRBV4-1 and TRBJ2-1; 13 nucleotides agree with TRBD2. The CDR3 totals 18 residues. J gave up 0 bases and V 2 bases, and 4 bases lay outside the gene matches. The germline V gene encodes CDR1 MGHRA and CDR2 YSYEKL. The CDR3 DNA sequence: TGCGCCAGCAGCCAACTACTAGCGGGAGGGGGCTCCTACAATGAGCAGTTCTTC. Translating it yields CASSQLLAGGGSYNEQFF.

The gene calls are TRBV19 and TRBJ1-1; D possibly corresponds to TRBD1 (6 bases). The germline V gene has CDR1 LNHDA and CDR2 SQIVND (reference sequence). V was cut by 8 bases and J by 1 base, with 17 bases left in between. This CDR3 spans 15 amino acids. The CDR3: CASQTGNRPNTEAFF. CDR3 sequence (DNA): TGTGCCAGTCAGACAGGTAATCGACCGAACACTGAAGCTTTCTTT. The entire variable domain, with the rest obtained from reference TRBV19 and TRBJ1-1, is as follows: DGGITQSPKYLFRKEGQNVTLSCEQNLNHDAMYWYRQDPGQGLRLIYYSQIVNDFQKGDIAEGYSVSREKKESFPLTVTSAQKNPTAFYLCASQTGNRPNTEAFFGQGTRLTVV.

This chain uses TRBV24-1 with TRBJ2-4; unclear D gene. Deletions cut 3 bases from V and 0 bases from J, with 8 bases between. Germline V gene sequence: CDR1 KGHDR, CDR2 SFDVKD. The CDR3 runs 15 residues. CDR3 region: CATSDGVLAKNIQYF. DNA for the CDR3: TGTGCCACCAGTGATGGTGTACTAGCCAAAAACATTCAGTACTTC.

CDR3 nucleotide sequence: TGTGCCAGCACCTGGGGAGACAATCAGCCCCAGCATTTT. This gives the protein CASTWGDNQPQHF. The V call is TRBV7-9, the J call TRBJ1-5; D remains ambiguous. Germline V gene data show CDR1 as SEHNR and CDR2 as FQNEAQ (reference sequence). The CDR3 totals 13 residues. V shed 7 bases and J shed 3 bases, with 10 bases lying between them.

A remark on this clone: A read error is likely here: a far larger clone is one base away. This chain links TRBV2 with TRBJ1-4; D unclear. Between the trimmed V and J ends, which lost 7 bases and 0 bases, there was a span of 3 bases. The CDR3 loop spans 12 amino acids. CDR1 and CDR2 (germline): SNHLY, FYNNEI. The DNA of the CDR3 is TGTGCCAGCACGGCAACTAATGAAAAACTGTTTTTT. Protein sequence: CASTATNEKLFF. The whole variable domain, filled in from reference TRBV2 and TRBJ1-4, reads EPEVTQTPSHQVTQMGQEVILRCVPISNHLYFYWYRQILGQKVEFLVSFYNNEISEKSEIFDDQFSVERPDGSNFTLKIRSTKLEDSAMYFCASTATNEKLFFGSGTQLSVL.

This rearrangement joins TRBV6-5 to TRBJ1-1; 9 nucleotides align to TRBD1. The CDR3 is 16 residues long. Germline V lookup: CDR1 MNHEY, CDR2 SVGAGI. J lost 5 bases, V lost 2 bases, and 9 bases had no gene match. The DNA for the CDR3 is TGTGCCAGCAGTTACGACTACTACAGGGGGCAAACTGAAGCTTTCTTT. Translation gives CASSYDYYRGQTEAFF.

This chain links TRBV27 with TRBJ2-2; no clear D. Germline lookup yields CDR1 MNHEY and CDR2 SMNVEV (reference sequence). The germline V and J ends were trimmed by 7 bases and 0 bases, with 9 bases remaining between them. CDR3 length equals 14 residues. CDR3 nucleotide sequence: TGTGCCAGCAAAAGAACAACGAACACCGGGGAGCTGTTTTTT. Its protein is CASKRTTNTGELFF.

The gene calls are TRBV5-1 and TRBJ2-1; 8 nucleotides line up with TRBD1. CDR1 SGHRS and CDR2 YFSETQ come from the germline V gene. V trimming: 4 bases; J trimming: 0 bases; junction bases outside the gene matches: 3. The CDR3 covers 15 residues. The CDR3 DNA is TGCGCCAGCAGCCAAGGGACAGGCTCCTACAATGAGCAGTTCTTC. Translation gives CASSQGTGSYNEQFF.

CDR3 amino acids: CASSQGYEQYF. CDR3 coding DNA: TGCGCCAGCAGCCAGGGATACGAGCAGTACTTC. The rearrangement uses TRBV5-1 and TRBJ2-7; possibly TRBD1 for D (5 bases). Germline assignment: CDR1 SGHRS and CDR2 YFSETQ. The CDR3 covers 11 residues. V lost 4 bases and J lost 4, with 6 bases in between.

This clone was seen a few times. V gene TRBV30 combines with J gene TRBJ2-1; D might be TRBD1 (6 bases). This CDR3 spans 14 amino acids. CDR1 and CDR2 from the germline V gene are GTSNPN and SVGIG (reference sequence). CDR3: CALGRGDTNNEQFF. The CDR3 DNA is TGTGCATTGGGCCGAGGGGACACCAACAATGAGCAGTTCTTC.

This clone was seen only once. The gene calls are TRBV11-2 and TRBJ1-1; D uncertain. V was trimmed by 4 bases and J by 1 base, leaving 13 bases between them. The CDR3 contains 15 residues. CDR1 is SGHAT, CDR2 FQNNGV, per germline. The CDR3 here is CASSYSVGGNTEAFF. In nucleotides, the CDR3 is TGTGCCAGCAGCTATTCCGTTGGCGGGAACACTGAAGCTTTCTTT.

J is TRBJ2-4 and V is TRBV6-6; 10 bases fit TRBD1. The CDR3 runs 14 residues. The trim removed 6 bases at V and 7 bases at J, leaving 6 bases unmatched. Germline CDR1 MNHNY, CDR2 SVGAGI (reference sequence). The CDR3 DNA is TGTGCCAGCAGGCCGGGACAGGGGTTGAACATTCAGTACTTC. It translates to CASRPGQGLNIQYF.

The chain has TRBV28 and TRBJ2-1; tentatively, D is TRBD2 (6 bases). Trimming cost V 3 bases and J 9 bases, with 15 bases left between them. CDR3 length equals 14 residues. CDR1 and CDR2 (germline): MDHEN, SYDVKM. For the CDR3, the DNA is TGTGCCAGCAGTTTTGGGCTAGCGCTTAGTGAGCAGTTCTTC. Its protein product is CASSFGLALSEQFF.

DNA of the CDR3: TGTGCCAGCAGCCGATTTTTCTCGGGGGGCACTGAAGCTTTCTTT. It is translated as CASSRFFSGGTEAFF. The chain is built from TRBV9 and TRBJ1-1; maybe TRBD1 (5 bases). Germline assignment: CDR1 SGDLS and CDR2 YYNGEE. The CDR3 consists of 15 residues. V lost 4 bases and J 4 bases, leaving 17 bases between the germline ends.

This clone came up once. Sequence at one end of the junction differs from germline and may be a read error. The chain employs TRBV11-2 and TRBJ1-4, with 8 nucleotides matching TRBD1. The CDR3 is made up of 14 amino acids. Germline-derived CDR1 and CDR2 are SGHAT and FQNNGV. The CDR3 DNA reads as TGTGCCAGCAGCCCCCGGACAGGGAGTGAAGAACTGTTTTTT. It yields the protein CASSPRTGSEELFF.

CDR3 region: CSDMSGHEQFF. In DNA form, the CDR3 reads TGCAGCGACATGAGTGGGCATGAGCAGTTCTTC. V usage is TRBV29-1 and J usage is TRBJ2-1; D gene uncertain. The CDR3 is 11 amino acids. Per germline, CDR1 SQVTM and CDR2 ANQGSEA. V dropped 7 bases and J dropped 8 bases, with 12 bases sitting between them.

The chain has TRBV30 and TRBJ1-2; tentative D call: TRBD1 (5 bases). The CDR3 length is 15 residues. Trimming left V 4 bases short and J 4 bases short, with 19 bases between. CDR1 is GTSNPN, CDR2 SVGIG, per germline (reference sequence). The CDR3 loop is CAWTVGWGVGYGYTF. The CDR3, as DNA: TGTGCCTGGACCGTAGGGTGGGGGGTAGGCTATGGCTACACCTTC.

The CDR3 region has the DNA TGCGCCAGCAGTGATACTCAAGAGACCCAGTACTTC. Its translation: CASSDTQETQYF. The chain uses TRBV10-1 and TRBJ2-5; unclear D gene. Per the germline V gene, CDR1 is WNHNN and CDR2 is SYGVQD (reference sequence). Trimming left V 3 bases short and J 2 bases short, with 4 bases between. The CDR3 is 12 amino acids.

The rearrangement uses TRBV6-4 and TRBJ2-3; TRBD2 matches at 7 bases. The V and J ends lost 8 bases and 0 bases, in that order; junction bases with no gene match: 8. This CDR3 spans 15 amino acids. The germline CDR1 and CDR2 sequences are MRHNA and SNTAGT. The CDR3 bases are TGTGCCAGCGGGCCCGGGGAGGGGAGCACAGATACGCAGTATTTT. It yields the protein CASGPGEGSTDTQYF.

V and J are TRBV9 and TRBJ2-5, with TRBD2 as a possible D gene (5 bases). CDR1 is SGDLS, CDR2 YYNGEE, per germline. This CDR3 spans 15 amino acids. V lost 4 bases and J lost 5, with 18 bases in between. This CDR3 reads CASSPEGWEYETQYF. The CDR3 coding sequence is TGTGCCAGCAGCCCCGAAGGTTGGGAGTACGAGACCCAGTACTTC. Based on the CDR3 plus reference TRBV9 and TRBJ2-5, the full variable domain is DSGVTQTPKHLITATGQRVTLRCSPRSGDLSVYWYQQSLDQGLQFLIQYYNGEERAKGNILERFSAQQFPDLHSELNLSSLELGDSALYFCASSPEGWEYETQYFGPGTRLLVL.

This chain joins TRBV6-5 and TRBJ2-5; maybe TRBD2 (7 bases). The CDR3 is made up of 15 amino acids. In germline, CDR1 is MNHEY, CDR2 SVGAGI. Trimming took 3 bases from V and 1 from J, leaving 12 bases between them. The CDR3 reads CASSYTGGLQETQYF. DNA for the CDR3: TGTGCCAGCAGTTATACGGGGGGCCTCCAAGAGACCCAGTACTTC.

In this sample, this clone turned up a few times. This sequence joins TRBV5-1 and TRBJ1-5; D remains unclear. V shed 0 bases and J shed 4 bases, with 11 bases lying between them. Germline V gives CDR1 SGHRS, CDR2 YFSETQ. This CDR3 has 15 residues. The CDR3 protein is CASSLGPSVNQPQHF. CDR3 nucleotide sequence: TGCGCCAGCAGCTTGGGGCCCTCAGTAAATCAGCCCCAGCATTTT.

The genes are TRBV5-6 and TRBJ1-2, with D perhaps TRBD1 (6 bases). This CDR3 region has 14 residues. V lost 5 bases, J lost 7 bases, and 18 bases lay in between. Germline loops: CDR1 SGHDT, CDR2 YYEEEE. This CDR3 is CASSGSQGVVGYTF. The DNA of the CDR3 is TGTGCCAGCAGTGGCTCACAGGGAGTCGTTGGCTACACCTTC.

The genes are TRBV9 and TRBJ2-1; 11 bases match TRBD2. Germline CDR1 reads SGDLS; CDR2 reads YYNGEE. The CDR3 has 16 residues. V trimming: 3 bases; J trimming: 3 bases; junction bases outside the gene matches: 5. CDR3 nucleotides: TGTGCCAGCAGCGCCCGACTAGCGGGATTCTACAATGAGCAGTTCTTC. This encodes CASSARLAGFYNEQFF.

This clone was counted a single time. The V call is TRBV11-2, the J call TRBJ1-6; D not resolved. In germline, CDR1 is SGHAT, CDR2 FQNNGV. The CDR3 runs to 13 residues. The V gene lost 2 bases and the J gene lost 7 bases, with 6 bases spanning the gap. Here the CDR3 reads CASSLIINSPLHF. The CDR3 nucleotides are TGTGCCAGCAGCTTAATAATAAATTCACCCCTCCACTTT.

This chain joins TRBV19 and TRBJ1-1; 7 bases agree with TRBD1. With 4 bases clipped from V and 1 base from J, the junction kept 3 bases outside the gene matches. This CDR3 is 14 amino acids long. Germline lookup yields CDR1 LNHDA and CDR2 SQIVND (reference sequence). CDR3 nucleotide sequence: TGTGCCAGTAGTACAGACAGGGAGAACACTGAAGCTTTCTTT. Translating it yields CASSTDRENTEAFF.

The chain is built from TRBV7-9 and TRBJ1-4, with D maybe TRBD1 (5 bases). The CDR3 loop spans 15 amino acids. Looked up from germline, CDR1 is SEHNR and CDR2 is FQNEAQ (reference sequence). The V gene lost 0 bases and the J gene lost 8 bases, with 13 bases spanning the gap. The CDR3 DNA reads TGTGCCAGCAGCTTAGCTGGGCAAAGGGGCGAAAAACTGTTTTTT. Amino acid sequence: CASSLAGQRGEKLFF. The full variable domain, in which reference TRBV7-9 and TRBJ1-4 provide the parts outside the CDR3, is DTGVSQNPRHKITKRGQNVTFRCDPISEHNRLYWYRQTLGQGPEFLTYFQNEAQLEKSRLLSDRFSAERPKGSFSTLEIQRTEQGDSAMYLCASSLAGQRGEKLFFGSGTQLSVL.